A selection of T cell receptor beta chains follows, all from one sample in a study of T cells after yellow fever vaccination. Each CDR3 protein gets one entry after TCRdb re-called the 5' RACE reads with MiXCR. There are a few hundred thousand distinct CDR3 sequences in the sample; 8.7% occur only once, and 15% to 20% lies in the top ten. The source material was PBMCs, sampled on the day of the first yellow fever vaccination. These receptors were taken from a man aged 18-30 years who received the YFV17D yellow fever vaccine. Each CDR3 is given with its conserved first and last residue. A D gene is named only where the DNA matches it firmly. Only some rows state a clone size, as once, few, many or a class for expanded clones.

>NA|TRBV27|TRBJ1-4|few
CASSFVYREKLFF
TGTGCCAGCAGTTTCGTCTACCGGGAAAAACTGTTTTTT
>NA|TRBV7-6|TRBJ1-5|many
CASSLHSRSNQPQHF
TGTGCCAGCAGCTTACACAGCCGGAGCAATCAGCCCCAGCATTTT
>TRBD1|TRBV15|TRBJ2-7|NA
CATSREGQGYSYEQYF
TGTGCCACCAGCAGAGAGGGACAGGGGTACTCCTACGAGCAGTACTTC
>NA|TRBV9|TRBJ1-5|few
CASSVGEGEDQPQHF
TGTGCCAGCAGCGTCGGAGAGGGGGAGGATCAGCCCCAGCATTTT
>TRBD1|TRBV7-2|TRBJ2-7|NA
CASSAPGQGSSYEQYF
TGTGCCAGCAGCGCCCCGGGACAGGGGAGCTCCTACGAGCAGTACTTC
>TRBD1|TRBV20-1|TRBJ1-4|NA
CSVIRDRGSTNEKLFF
TGCAGTGTTATCCGGGACAGGGGATCAACTAATGAAAAACTGTTTTTT
>NA|TRBV20-1|TRBJ1-5|few
CSARGGGSNQPQHF
TGCAGTGCTAGAGGGGGTGGTTCGAATCAGCCCCAGCATTTT
>TRBD1|TRBV28|TRBJ1-1|NA
CASSLTGTVNTEAFF
TGTGCCAGCAGTCTTACCGGGACAGTGAACACTGAAGCTTTCTTT
>NA|TRBV7-9|TRBJ2-1|many
CASSLVLFGGPVREQFF
TGTGCCAGCAGCTTAGTTCTATTTGGGGGGCCGGTTCGGGAGCAGTTCTTC
>NA|TRBV5-1|TRBJ2-5|few
CASSSGANSGETQYF
TGCGCCAGCAGCTCAGGGGCCAACTCTGGGGAGACCCAGTACTTC
>NA|TRBV15|TRBJ2-3|once
CATSRDMVAADTQYF
TGTGCCACCAGCAGAGATATGGTAGCAGCAGATACGCAGTATTTT